A selection of T cell receptor beta chains follows, all from one sample in a study of blood T cell repertoires in COVID-19. Profiling relied on immunoSEQ multiplex PCR, and the TCRdb table lists in-frame clones only, not all of them. The data show roughly 500,000 clones, roughly 89% seen once. Sequencing input: peripheral blood. These receptor sequences come from a man aged 18 to 35 with COVID-19, enrolled during active disease. The CDR3 runs from the conserved cysteine through the conserved F or W. A D gene is named only where the DNA matches it firmly. The listing skips clone size in some rows; elsewhere it reads once, few, many or a size class.

j_call,v_call,clone_size,d_call,cdr3_length,cdr3_aa,cdr3_nt
TRBJ2-3,TRBV6-2/TRBV6-3,-,TRBD2,16,CASSSAGTSGRNTQYF,TGTGCCAGCAGTTCCGCCGGGACTAGCGGGAGGAATACGCAGTATTTT
TRBJ2-7,TRBV30,once,-,12,CAWRAGTYEQYF,TGTGCCTGGAGGGCAGGGACCTACGAGCAGTACTTC
TRBJ1-5,TRBV29-1,-,TRBD1,19,CSVEGDRVGVWGGNQPQHF,TGCAGCGTTGAAGGGGACAGGGTCGGGGTTTGGGGGGGCAATCAGCCCCAGCATTTT
TRBJ1-1,TRBV6-1,-,TRBD1,15,CASSEGTGWDTEAFF,TGTGCCAGCAGTGAAGGGACAGGGTGGGACACTGAAGCTTTCTTT
TRBJ1-1,TRBV3-1/TRBV3-2,-,-,13,CASSQDGGTEAFF,TGTGCCAGCAGCCAAGATGGAGGCACTGAAGCTTTCTTT
TRBJ2-7,TRBV9,once,TRBD2,15,CASSVSSSGSYEQYF,TGTGCCAGCAGCGTATCATCTAGCGGCTCTTACGAGCAGTACTTC
TRBJ2-1,TRBV7-9,-,TRBD2,16,CASSSPGVAGSGEQFF,TGTGCCAGCAGCTCACCTGGTGTAGCGGGGTCCGGTGAGCAGTTCTTC
TRBJ1-4,TRBV4-2,-,-,15,CASSQDRPGYEKLFF,TGTGCCAGCAGCCAAGATCGCCCGGGATATGAAAAACTGTTTTTT
TRBJ2-7,TRBV18,-,-,13,CASSRGPKTEQYF,TGTGCCAGCTCACGGGGCCCCAAGACCGAGCAGTACTTC
TRBJ1-1,TRBV11-3,-,-,14,CASSSRGSDTEAFF,TGTGCCAGCAGCTCTAGGGGGTCTGACACTGAAGCTTTCTTT